This T cell receptor (beta chain) was observed in a study of T cell responses to AZD1222 COVID-19 vaccine. With regard to this clone: What it binds is unknown.

The CDR3 contains 14 residues. The V end lost 3 bases, the J end lost 4 bases, and 13 bases lay between the germline ends. Germline V gene lookup returns CDR1 SGDLS and CDR2 YYNGEE. Overall study findings and caveats: Females made up more of the donors, who were largely white British, and clonal diversity may have come out too low. Vaccine-associated CD4 TCRs spanned spike, dominant at 160-218 and 743-854.

The data were produced by immunoSEQ multiplex PCR, yet TCRdb's version contains in-frame clones alone and is incomplete. The sample totals under 150,000 clones. The J gene is TRBJ1-2, the V gene TRBV9, with D perhaps TRBD1 (6 bases). The sequenced material came from peripheral blood. The sequence was obtained from an adult in good health. The CDR3 region has the DNA TGTGCCAGCAGCGGCCAACAGGGACCCTATGGCTACACCTTC. Encoded protein: CASSGQQGPYGYTF.